This TCR beta chain was sequenced during a study of human CD8 memory T cell subsets. Total CD8+ T cells were enriched by a separation that was negative and magnetic. The authors drew RNA from duplicate vials of fewer than 180,000 sorted CD8+ T cells per subset. CDR1 and CDR2 (germline): SNHLY, FYNNEI. CDR3 length equals 14 residues. This clonotype is labeled medium-sized (0.01 to 0.1%) based on frequency. Sequencing libraries of TCR beta were made by UMI-labeled 5' RACE. TCRdb re-analyzed the 5' RACE reads; it lists each CDR3 protein once, without DNA. The specimen's table records almost 5,500 distinct CDR3 sequences.

The chain is built from TRBV2 and TRBJ2-7; TCRdb names TRBD2, which stays unverified in the absence of DNA. The sample consisted of CD8+ effector memory T cells (TEM) sorted from PBMCs. Subset denoted: effector memory CD8 T cells, CCR7- CD45RO+ CD95+. The clonotype comes from a human donor in good health. The CDR3 protein is CASGIPSGGNEQYF.